What follows are 23 T cell receptor beta chains derived from one specimen sequenced in a study of CD8 T cells in Susac syndrome. With random hexamers, reverse transcription was performed on about 0.5 to 1 ug of RNA. Each CDR3 protein gets one entry after TCRdb re-called the immunoSEQ multiplex PCR reads with MiXCR. This sample has 150,000 to 200,000 distinct CDR3 sequences, with roughly 94% found just once. Sequenced: CD4+ T cells from PBMCs. The receptor set was obtained from a human donor in good health.

This clonotype was counted once. This chain uses TRBV20-1 with TRBJ2-3, with 7 bases aligning to TRBD2. Germline CDR1 and CDR2: DFQATT and SNEGSKA (reference sequence). The CDR3 runs 16 residues. Trimming took 3 bases from V and 11 from J; bases not matched to a gene: 20. CDR3 nucleotides: TGCAGTGCTAGGCCTATACCCCGGGAGGACCAGCAAGGGCAGTATTTT. Amino acids: CSARPIPREDQQGQYF.

V and J are TRBV30 and TRBJ2-4; TRBD2 aligns across 7 bases. After removal of 1 base from V and 8 bases from J, the junction contained 5 bases not matched to a gene. The CDR3 is 13 residues long. Germline V gene sequence: CDR1 GTSNPN, CDR2 SVGIG (reference sequence). The CDR3 protein is CAWSARGGDIQYF. Written as DNA, the CDR3 is TGTGCCTGGAGTGCCCGGGGAGGGGACATTCAGTACTTC.

Here the CDR3 DNA reads TGTGCTAGCCATGGAGGCGGGGAAGAGACCCAGTACTTC. It encodes CASHGGGEETQYF. The chain has TRBV12-5 and TRBJ2-5; a possible D gene is TRBD2 (6 bases). From germline, CDR1 is LGHNT and CDR2 FRNRAP. Trimming left V 9 bases short and J 3 bases short, with 14 bases between. The CDR3 is 13 amino acids.

This chain joins TRBV20-1 and TRBJ1-1, with D unresolved. There are 12 residues in the CDR3. Germline CDR1 reads DFQATT; CDR2 reads SNEGSKA (reference sequence). Trimming stripped 3 bases from V and 7 bases from J, with 12 bases between. The CDR3 nucleotides are TGCAGTGCTAGTATGACTGCTCGTGAAGCTTTCTTT. Its protein is CSASMTAREAFF.

In nucleotides, the CDR3 is TGTGCCAGCAGTTCCCCCCAAGCGGGCAAGGGGACCCAGTACTTC. Translation: CASSSPQAGKGTQYF. The chain recombines TRBV28 with TRBJ2-5; D is possibly TRBD2 (6 bases). The V end lost 4 bases, the J end lost 7 bases, and 19 bases lay between the germline ends. This CDR3 has 15 amino acids. Germline-derived CDR1 and CDR2 are MDHEN and SYDVKM.

The chain recombines TRBV2 with TRBJ2-6, with D uncertain. The CDR3 totals 14 residues. V was pared by 9 bases and J by 12 bases, with 21 bases between. Germline V lookup: CDR1 SNHLY, CDR2 FYNNEI. DNA of the CDR3: TGTGCCAGTCTGTTCATTGGAGTTTCTCCCGTCCTGACTTTC. It yields the protein CASLFIGVSPVLTF.

The CDR3 region has the DNA TGTGCCACCAGTGACGCCGGGACGCTACTCAATGAGCAGTTCTTC. Encoded protein: CATSDAGTLLNEQFF. The V gene is TRBV24-1, the J gene TRBJ2-1; perhaps D is TRBD1 or TRBD2 (5 bases each). V was clipped by 4 bases and J by 6 bases, with 15 bases between them. CDR3 length: 15 amino acids. Germline CDR1 reads KGHDR; CDR2 reads SFDVKD.

The rearrangement joins TRBV6-2 or TRBV6-3 to TRBJ1-5, with D perhaps TRBD1 (6 bases). V was shortened by 6 bases and J by 2 bases, with 14 bases between the two germline ends. Germline CDR1 is MNHEY and CDR2 is SVGEGT. This CDR3 has 15 amino acids. The CDR3, as DNA: TGTGCCAGCAGGCAAGGGGGGAATGGCAATCAGCCCCAGCATTTT. It specifies CASRQGGNGNQPQHF.

The chain carries TRBV5-6 and TRBJ2-6, with a tentative D call TRBD2 (5 bases). CDR1 and CDR2 (germline): SGHDT, YYEEEE. This CDR3 is built from 15 residues. Trimming left V 1 base short and J 11 bases short, with 16 bases between. DNA of the CDR3: TGTGCCAGCAGCTTGTTTCTGTACTCCGGGGACGTCCTGACTTTC. As protein: CASSLFLYSGDVLTF. Complete variable domain (other parts from reference TRBV5-6 and TRBJ2-6): DAGVTQSPTHLIKTRGQQVTLRCSPKSGHDTVSWYQQALGQGPQFIFQYYEEEERQRGNFPDRFSGHQFPNYSSELNVNALLLGDSALYLCASSLFLYSGDVLTFGAGSRLTVL.

The table lists this clonotype with a count of one. The V call is TRBV29-1, the J call TRBJ2-7; D gene ambiguous. CDR1 is SQVTM, CDR2 ANQGSEA, per germline. Trimming removed 7 bases at V and 6 bases at J, with 13 bases between. The CDR3 runs 11 residues. CDR3 amino acids: CSGSSVGEQYF. The CDR3, as DNA: TGCAGCGGATCCAGTGTAGGCGAGCAGTACTTC.

The chain combines TRBV5-1 with TRBJ1-2; the D gene is possibly TRBD1 (6 bases). Per the germline V gene, CDR1 is SGHRS and CDR2 is YFSETQ. V was clipped by 4 bases and J by 3 bases, with 16 bases between them. This CDR3 has 15 amino acids. The CDR3 sequence is CASSPVQGVYYGYTF. The CDR3 DNA sequence: TGCGCCAGCAGCCCCGTACAGGGAGTCTACTATGGCTACACCTTC.

This chain links TRBV20-1 with TRBJ2-3; D unclear. Germline V gene data show CDR1 as DFQATT and CDR2 as SNEGSKA (reference sequence). The CDR3 consists of 11 residues. Trimming shortened V by 6 bases and J by 8 bases, and 12 bases separated the two germline ends. This chain's CDR3 is CSALWSTTQYF. For the CDR3, the DNA is TGCAGTGCCCTGTGGTCTACTACGCAGTATTTT.

The chain is built from TRBV27 and TRBJ1-4; D remains unclear. The CDR3 consists of 14 residues. CDR1 is MNHEY, CDR2 SMNVEV, per germline (reference sequence). Trimming shortened V by 2 bases and J by 5 bases, and 9 bases separated the two germline ends. The CDR3 bases are TGTGCCAGCAGTTTAGAGGGAAACAATGAAAAACTGTTTTTT. It is translated as CASSLEGNNEKLFF.

The chain recombines TRBV6-2 or TRBV6-3 with TRBJ2-7; the D gene could be TRBD1 or TRBD2 (6 bases each). CDR1 MNHEY and CDR2 SVGEGT come from the germline V gene. There are 15 residues in the CDR3. The ends were cut back, 2 bases at V and 5 bases at J, with 16 bases in the middle. CDR3 in amino acids: CASSYPGAQDHEQYF. CDR3 coding DNA: TGTGCCAGCAGTTACCCGGGGGCACAGGACCACGAGCAGTACTTC.

The V gene is TRBV20-1, the J gene TRBJ2-7; D might be TRBD2 (5 bases). This CDR3 spans 12 amino acids. Germline V gives CDR1 DFQATT, CDR2 SNEGSKA (reference sequence). Trimming removed 5 bases at V and 2 bases at J, with 10 bases between. CDR3 sequence reads: CSAVTRAYEQYF. As DNA, the CDR3 is TGCAGTGCTGTAACGAGGGCCTACGAGCAGTACTTC.

The CDR3 DNA sequence: TGTGCCAGCTCACCAGATGCCGAGCAGTACTTC. It specifies CASSPDAEQYF. This sequence joins TRBV18 and TRBJ2-7; no clear D. CDR3 length: 11 amino acids. V was shortened by 2 bases and J by 6 bases, with 5 bases between the two germline ends. The V gene's germline CDR1 is KGHSH and CDR2 LQKENI.

This chain joins TRBV11-1 and TRBJ2-7; 8 bases map to TRBD2. The V gene's germline CDR1 is SGHAT and CDR2 FQDESV (reference sequence). The CDR3 runs to 15 residues. J gave up 6 bases and V 5 bases, and 12 bases lay outside the gene matches. In DNA, the CDR3 is TGTGCCAGCAGCCCCCGGGACGGGAGGGCTTCCGAGCAGTACTTC. Residues: CASSPRDGRASEQYF. The whole variable domain, filled in from reference TRBV11-1 and TRBJ2-7, reads EAEVAQSPRYKITEKSQAVAFWCDPISGHATLYWYRQILGQGPELLVQFQDESVVDDSQLPKDRFSAERLKGVDSTLKIQPAELGDSAMYLCASSPRDGRASEQYFGPGTRLTVT.

This chain connects TRBV20-1 to TRBJ2-1; TRBD2 might be the D (5 bases). CDR3 length: 13 residues. Germline values: CDR1 DFQATT, CDR2 SNEGSKA (reference sequence). V lost 4 bases and J 6 bases, leaving 13 bases between the germline ends. CDR3 amino acids: CSAMGQGGNEQFF. CDR3 DNA: TGCAGTGCTATGGGCCAAGGAGGCAATGAGCAGTTCTTC.

V usage is TRBV28 and J usage is TRBJ2-1, with D possibly TRBD2 on 6 matching bases. The CDR3 sequence is 14 residues long. Trimming took 2 bases from V and 3 from J, leaving 8 bases between them. Per germline, CDR1 MDHEN and CDR2 SYDVKM. The CDR3 region is CASSLPSVYNEQFF. The CDR3 region has the DNA TGTGCCAGCAGTTTACCTAGCGTCTACAATGAGCAGTTCTTC.

This rearrangement joins TRBV30 to TRBJ2-6; no clear D. CDR1 is GTSNPN, CDR2 SVGIG, per germline (reference sequence). CDR3 length equals 13 residues. V was cut by 5 bases and J by 0 bases, with 5 bases left in between. This chain's CDR3 is CAWGNSGANVLTF. CDR3 nucleotides: TGTGCCTGGGGCAACTCTGGGGCCAACGTCCTGACTTTC.

The rearrangement uses TRBV20-1 and TRBJ2-1, with D maybe TRBD2 (6 bases). V lost 3 bases and J lost 1, with 10 bases in between. Germline V gene sequence: CDR1 DFQATT, CDR2 SNEGSKA (reference sequence). The CDR3 is made up of 14 amino acids. In DNA, the CDR3 is TGCAGTGCTAGGGCGGGGAGGTCCTACAATGAGCAGTTCTTC. Protein sequence: CSARAGRSYNEQFF.

V is TRBV20-1 and J is TRBJ1-5, with unresolved D. Trimming removed 3 bases at V and 6 bases at J, with 9 bases between. Germline-derived CDR1 and CDR2 are DFQATT and SNEGSKA (reference sequence). This CDR3 spans 12 amino acids. This CDR3 reads CSAREYGQPQHF. DNA for the CDR3: TGCAGTGCTAGGGAATACGGTCAGCCCCAGCATTTT.

The chain is built from TRBV27 and TRBJ2-6; D is unclear. Germline V gene sequence: CDR1 MNHEY, CDR2 SMNVEV (reference sequence). V was shortened by 7 bases and J by 2 bases, with 12 bases between the two germline ends. The CDR3 has 15 residues. CDR3: CASKGRMAGANVLTF. CDR3 nucleotide sequence: TGTGCCAGCAAGGGTCGGATGGCTGGGGCCAACGTCCTGACTTTC.